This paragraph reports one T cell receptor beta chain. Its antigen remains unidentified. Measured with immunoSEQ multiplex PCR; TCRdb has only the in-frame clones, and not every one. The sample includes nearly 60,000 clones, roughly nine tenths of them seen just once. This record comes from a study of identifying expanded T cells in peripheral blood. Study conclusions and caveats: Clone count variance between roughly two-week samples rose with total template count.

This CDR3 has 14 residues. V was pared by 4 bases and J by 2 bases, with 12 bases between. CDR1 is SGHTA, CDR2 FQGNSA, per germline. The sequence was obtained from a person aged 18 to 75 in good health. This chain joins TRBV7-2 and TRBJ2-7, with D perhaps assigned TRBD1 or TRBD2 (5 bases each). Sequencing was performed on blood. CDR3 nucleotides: TGTGCCAGCAGCTCGACCGGGACCCCCTACGAGCAGTACTTC. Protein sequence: CASSSTGTPYEQYF. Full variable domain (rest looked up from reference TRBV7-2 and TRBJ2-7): GAGVSQSPSNKVTEKGKDVELRCDPISGHTALYWYRQSLGQGLEFLIYFQGNSAPDKSGLPSDRFSAERTGGSVSTLTIQRTQQEDSAVYLCASSSTGTPYEQYFGPGTRLTVT.